This T cell receptor beta chain emerged from a study of CD8+CD57+ T cells in acquired aplastic anemia. Overall study findings and caveats: Patients and controls were found to share more than 25 CD8+ CDR3 sequences.

For sequencing, patients were chosen who had shown expansion of CD8+CD57+ cells by flow cytometry. As a group, the patients uniformly had severe acquired aplastic anemia. Patients had undergone no therapy by the time their blood was sampled. CDR3 length: 14 amino acids. Germline lookup yields CDR1 SGHDN and CDR2 FVKESK. As regards this clonotype: The antigen is unknown. Germline and junction disagree at one end, which may indicate a read error.

The study profiled TCR beta VDJ and CDR3 using genomic DNA as template. TCRdb re-called the reads with MiXCR, one entry per CDR3 protein. The table lists over 150,000 distinct CDR3 sequences, roughly 65% of them singletons. The V call is TRBV14, the J call TRBJ2-2; possibly TRBD2 for D (5 bases). The sequence was obtained from a human donor with aplastic anemia. Sequenced: sorted CD4+, CD8+, or CD8+CD57+ T cells (not recorded which) from PBMCs. In nucleotides, the CDR3 is TGTGCCAGCAGCTTAGGCTGGAACACCGGGGAGCTGCTTTTT. It codes for CASSLGWNTGELLF.